The sequence of this T cell receptor (beta chain) was determined in a study of blood T cell repertoires in COVID-19. Study overall: From the United States, Italy and Spain came samples of acute and convalescent COVID-19.

A single count supports this clone. In the study's own analysis: Quantification of nucleated cells was approximated via reference gene primer amplification. Profiled with immunoSEQ multiplex PCR; TCRdb holds only in-frame clones, not every one. V and J calls and clone size come straight from that table; D and trimming were deduced from the DNA. The data show 91,000 or so clones, 85% to 95% seen once. Sequencing used peripheral blood. This clonotype was obtained from a woman between 45 and 65 years old in a cohort sampled during active COVID-19.

Here the CDR3 DNA reads TGCGCCAGCAGCTTGGGCGGGGGGCCCAACGAGCAGTACTTC. Translating gives CASSLGGGPNEQYF. The V gene is TRBV5-1, the J gene TRBJ2-7; TRBD2 aligns across 8 bases. The CDR3 runs to 14 residues. With V trimmed by 0 bases and J by 5 bases, 4 bases remained unmatched. The germline V gene encodes CDR1 SGHRS and CDR2 YFSETQ.